This T cell receptor beta chain appears in the sequencing data of a study of blood T cell repertoires in COVID-19. The CDR3 is made up of 15 amino acids. The V segment lost 1 base and the J segment 2 bases; nucleotides outside the gene matches: 1. Germline V CDR1 and CDR2: SGHVS, FNYEAQ. The method was immunoSEQ multiplex PCR; TCRdb's version includes in-frame clones alone and lacks a portion of them. This sample carries approximately 130,000 clones, more than 80% of them seen once, and the ten largest clones take 3.5% to 5%. The chain uses TRBV7-6 and TRBJ1-5; TRBD1 matches at 8 bases. This clonotype was sampled from a human donor in a cohort sampled during active COVID-19. Sequenced material: peripheral blood. The CDR3 DNA follows: TGTGCCAGCAGCTTAGAGGGACAGGGCAATCAGCCCCAGCATTTT. Protein: CASSLEGQGNQPQHF.